This entry is about one T cell receptor beta chain. What it binds is not known. Its ends do not fully match the called genes, so a read error is possible. This specimen comes from a study of T cell repertoires in cytomegalovirus infection. Regarding the study as a whole: Ex vivo, HLA-C-restricted CMV-specific TCR beta clonotypes prevailed over the rest of the response. Summed public TCR beta family frequency identified CMV carriers bearing the relevant HLA.

This CDR3 has 13 residues. Germline CDR1 reads SGHVS; CDR2 reads FNYEAQ. MiXCR, applied by TCRdb to the reads, yields one record per CDR3 protein. The sample contains about 890,000 distinct CDR3 sequences, roughly 30% of which appear only once. The sequence was obtained from a human donor in good health (CMV status not recorded). Some clones in this sample may be carry-over from other donors' samples. The specimen comprised cultured CD8+ T cells from PBMCs, sampled from culture after CMV antigen stimulation. The chain uses TRBV7-6 and TRBJ1-2; 7 positions match TRBD1. The CDR3 nucleotides are TGTGCCAACAGCTTGCCAGGCAGGGGGGGCTACACCTTC. It yields the protein CANSLPGRGGYTF.